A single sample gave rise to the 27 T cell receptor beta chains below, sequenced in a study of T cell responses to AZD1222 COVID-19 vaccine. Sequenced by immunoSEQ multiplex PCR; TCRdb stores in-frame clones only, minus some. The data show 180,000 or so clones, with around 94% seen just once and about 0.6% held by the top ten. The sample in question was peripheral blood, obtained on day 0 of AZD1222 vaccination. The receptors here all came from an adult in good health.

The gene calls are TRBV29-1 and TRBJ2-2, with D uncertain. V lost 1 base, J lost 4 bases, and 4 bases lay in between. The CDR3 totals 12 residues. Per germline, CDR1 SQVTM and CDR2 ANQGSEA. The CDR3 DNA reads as TGCAGCGTTGAAGCGGGCACCGGGGAGCTGTTTTTT. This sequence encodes CSVEAGTGELFF.

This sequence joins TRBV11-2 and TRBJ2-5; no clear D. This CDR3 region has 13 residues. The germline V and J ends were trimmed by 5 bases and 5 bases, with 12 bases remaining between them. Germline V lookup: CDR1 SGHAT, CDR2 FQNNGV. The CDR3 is CASSLNTWETQYF. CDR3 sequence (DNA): TGTGCCAGCAGCCTAAATACGTGGGAGACCCAGTACTTC.

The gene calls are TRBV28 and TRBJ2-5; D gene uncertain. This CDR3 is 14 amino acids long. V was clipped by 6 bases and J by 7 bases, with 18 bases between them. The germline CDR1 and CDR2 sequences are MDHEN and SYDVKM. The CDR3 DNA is TGTGCCAGCAGGACTCCCGGCGCCGGCGGGACCCAGTACTTC. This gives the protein CASRTPGAGGTQYF.

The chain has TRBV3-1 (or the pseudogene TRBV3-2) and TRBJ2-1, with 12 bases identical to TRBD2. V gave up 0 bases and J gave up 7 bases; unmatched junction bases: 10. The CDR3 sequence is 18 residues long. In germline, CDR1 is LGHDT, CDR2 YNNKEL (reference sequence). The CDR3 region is CASSQERLAGVRRNEQFF. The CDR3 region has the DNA TGTGCCAGCAGCCAAGAAAGACTAGCGGGAGTTCGGCGAAATGAGCAGTTCTTC.

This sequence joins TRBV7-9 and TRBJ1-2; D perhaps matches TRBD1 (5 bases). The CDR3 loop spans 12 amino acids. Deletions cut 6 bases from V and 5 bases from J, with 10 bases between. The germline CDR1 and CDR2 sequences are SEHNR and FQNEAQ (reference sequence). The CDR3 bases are TGTGCCAGCAGACAGGCTGGGTATGGCTACACCTTC. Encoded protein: CASRQAGYGYTF. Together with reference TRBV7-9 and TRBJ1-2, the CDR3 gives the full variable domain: DTGVSQNPRHKITKRGQNVTFRCDPISEHNRLYWYRQTLGQGPEFLTYFQNEAQLEKSRLLSDRFSAERPKGSFSTLEIQRTEQGDSAMYLCASRQAGYGYTFGSGTRLTVV.

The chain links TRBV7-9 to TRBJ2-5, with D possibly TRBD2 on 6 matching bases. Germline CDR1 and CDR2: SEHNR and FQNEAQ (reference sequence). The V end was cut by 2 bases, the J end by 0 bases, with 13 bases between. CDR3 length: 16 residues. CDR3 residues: CASSLSTGEYQETQYF. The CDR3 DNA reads TGTGCCAGCAGCTTATCTACGGGAGAGTACCAAGAGACCCAGTACTTC. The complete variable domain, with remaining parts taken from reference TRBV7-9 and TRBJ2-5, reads DTGVSQNPRHKITKRGQNVTFRCDPISEHNRLYWYRQTLGQGPEFLTYFQNEAQLEKSRLLSDRFSAERPKGSFSTLEIQRTEQGDSAMYLCASSLSTGEYQETQYFGPGTRLLVL.

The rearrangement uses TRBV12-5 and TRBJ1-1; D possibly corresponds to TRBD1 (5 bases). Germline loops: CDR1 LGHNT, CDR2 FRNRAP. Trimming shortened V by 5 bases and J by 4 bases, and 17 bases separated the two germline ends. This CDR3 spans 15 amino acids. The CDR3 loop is CASGLNQGRGTEAFF. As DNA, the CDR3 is TGTGCTAGTGGTCTTAACCAGGGAAGGGGCACTGAAGCTTTCTTT.

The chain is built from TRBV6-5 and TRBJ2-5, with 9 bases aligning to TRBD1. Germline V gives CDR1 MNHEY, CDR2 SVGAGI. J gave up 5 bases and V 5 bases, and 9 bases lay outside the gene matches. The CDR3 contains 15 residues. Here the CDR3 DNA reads TGTGCCAGCAGTACACAACAGGGGGCAGTTGAGACCCAGTACTTC. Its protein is CASSTQQGAVETQYF.

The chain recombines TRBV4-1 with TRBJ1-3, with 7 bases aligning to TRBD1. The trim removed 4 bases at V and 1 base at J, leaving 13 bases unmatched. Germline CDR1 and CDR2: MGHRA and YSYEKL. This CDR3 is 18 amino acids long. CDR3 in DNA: TGCGCCAGCAGCCGAGCGCCCCCGGGACAGACTTCTGGAAACACCATATATTTT. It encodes CASSRAPPGQTSGNTIYF.

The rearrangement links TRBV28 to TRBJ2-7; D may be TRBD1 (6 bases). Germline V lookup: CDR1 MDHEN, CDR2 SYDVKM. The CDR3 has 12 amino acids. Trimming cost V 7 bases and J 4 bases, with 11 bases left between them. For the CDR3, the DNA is TGTGCCAGCACCTTACAGGGATACGAGCAGTACTTC. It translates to CASTLQGYEQYF.

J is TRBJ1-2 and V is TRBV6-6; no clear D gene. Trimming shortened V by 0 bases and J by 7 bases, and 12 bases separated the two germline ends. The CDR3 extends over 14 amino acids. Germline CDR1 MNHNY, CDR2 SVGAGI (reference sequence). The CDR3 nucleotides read TGTGCCAGCAGTTACTCGAGTTTGGCGGGTGGCTACACCTTC. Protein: CASSYSSLAGGYTF.

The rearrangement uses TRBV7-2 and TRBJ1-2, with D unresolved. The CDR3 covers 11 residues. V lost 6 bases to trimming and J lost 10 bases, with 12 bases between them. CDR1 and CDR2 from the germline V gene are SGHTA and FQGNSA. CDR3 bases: TGTGCCAGCAGTTCGGGAGTCTTCTACACCTTC. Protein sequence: CASSSGVFYTF.

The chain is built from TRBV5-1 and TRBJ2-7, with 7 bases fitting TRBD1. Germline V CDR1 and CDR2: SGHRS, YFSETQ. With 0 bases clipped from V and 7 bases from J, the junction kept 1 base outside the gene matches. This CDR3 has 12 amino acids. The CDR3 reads CASSLGDREQYF. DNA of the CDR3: TGCGCCAGCAGCTTGGGGGACAGAGAGCAGTACTTC.

The CDR3 DNA follows: TGTGCCACCAGAGGACTAGCCTACGAGCAGTACTTC. This codes for CATRGLAYEQYF. The V gene is TRBV24-1, the J gene TRBJ2-7; 7 nucleotides agree with TRBD2. The CDR3 sequence is 12 residues long. Losses at the gene ends were 7 bases for V and 2 bases for J; bases not matched to a gene: 1. The germline gives CDR1 KGHDR, CDR2 SFDVKD.

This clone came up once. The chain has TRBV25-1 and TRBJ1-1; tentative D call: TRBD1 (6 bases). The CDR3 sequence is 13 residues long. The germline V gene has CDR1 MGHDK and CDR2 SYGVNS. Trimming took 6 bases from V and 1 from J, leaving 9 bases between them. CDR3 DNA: TGTGCCAGCAGAATGACAGGGAACACTGAAGCTTTCTTT. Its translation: CASRMTGNTEAFF.

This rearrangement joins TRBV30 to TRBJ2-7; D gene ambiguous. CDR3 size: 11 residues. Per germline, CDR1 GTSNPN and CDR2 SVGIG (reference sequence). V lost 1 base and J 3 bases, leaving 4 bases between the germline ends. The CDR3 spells CAWSGLYEQYF. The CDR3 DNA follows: TGTGCCTGGAGTGGGCTCTACGAGCAGTACTTC.

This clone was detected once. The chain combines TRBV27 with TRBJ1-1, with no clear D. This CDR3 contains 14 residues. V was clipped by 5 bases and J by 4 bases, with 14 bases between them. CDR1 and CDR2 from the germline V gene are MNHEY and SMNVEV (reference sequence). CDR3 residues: CASSLDGWGTEAFF. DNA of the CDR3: TGTGCCAGCAGTCTGGATGGATGGGGCACTGAAGCTTTCTTT.

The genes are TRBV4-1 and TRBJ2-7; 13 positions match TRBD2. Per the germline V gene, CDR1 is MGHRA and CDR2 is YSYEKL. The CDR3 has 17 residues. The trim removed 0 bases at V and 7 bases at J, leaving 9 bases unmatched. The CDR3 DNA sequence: TGCGCCAGCAGCCAAGACCGGACTAGCGGGAGATCTAGGGAGCAGTACTTC. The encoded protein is CASSQDRTSGRSREQYF.

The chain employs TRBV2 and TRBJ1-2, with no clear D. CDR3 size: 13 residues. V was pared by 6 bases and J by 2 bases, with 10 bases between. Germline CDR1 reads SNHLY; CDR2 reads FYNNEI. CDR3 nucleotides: TGTGCCAGCAGCCCCGGGCGAAACTATGGCTACACCTTC. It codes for CASSPGRNYGYTF.

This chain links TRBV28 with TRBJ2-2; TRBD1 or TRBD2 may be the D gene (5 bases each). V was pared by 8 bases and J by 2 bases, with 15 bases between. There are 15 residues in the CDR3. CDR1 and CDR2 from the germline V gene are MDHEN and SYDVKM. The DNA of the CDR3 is TGTGCCAGCCGGTCGGGACCCCGAAACACCGGGGAGCTGTTTTTT. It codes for CASRSGPRNTGELFF.

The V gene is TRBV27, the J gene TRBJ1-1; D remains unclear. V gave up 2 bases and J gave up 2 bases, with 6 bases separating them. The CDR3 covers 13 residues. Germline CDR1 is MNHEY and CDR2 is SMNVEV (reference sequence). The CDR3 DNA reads TGTGCCAGCAGTTTAACGGTCAACACTGAAGCTTTCTTT. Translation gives CASSLTVNTEAFF.

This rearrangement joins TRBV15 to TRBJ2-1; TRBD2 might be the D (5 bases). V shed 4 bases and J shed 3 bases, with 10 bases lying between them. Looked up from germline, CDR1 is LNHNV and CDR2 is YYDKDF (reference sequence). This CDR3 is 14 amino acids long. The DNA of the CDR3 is TGTGCCACCAGCATGGACTTGAACTACAATGAGCAGTTCTTC. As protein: CATSMDLNYNEQFF. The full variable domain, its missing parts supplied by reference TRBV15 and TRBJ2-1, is DAMVIQNPRYQVTQFGKPVTLSCSQTLNHNVMYWYQQKSSQAPKLLFHYYDKDFNNEADTPDNFQSRRPNTSFCFLDIRSPGLGDTAMYLCATSMDLNYNEQFFGPGTRLTVL.

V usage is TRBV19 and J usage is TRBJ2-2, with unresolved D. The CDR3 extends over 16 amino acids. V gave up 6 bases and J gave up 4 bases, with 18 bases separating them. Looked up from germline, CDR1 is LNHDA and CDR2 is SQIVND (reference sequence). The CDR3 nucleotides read TGTGCCAGTAGCGAGCGAGGCAGCTTAACCACCGGGGAGCTGTTTTTT. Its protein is CASSERGSLTTGELFF.

The CDR3: CASSPSLDRGAANQPQHF. CDR3 bases: TGTGCCAGCTCACCAAGTCTCGACAGGGGCGCCGCCAATCAGCCCCAGCATTTT. The gene calls are TRBV18 and TRBJ1-5, with 8 positions matching TRBD1. The CDR3 covers 18 residues. V lost 2 bases, J lost 3 bases, and 12 bases stayed unmatched. CDR1 and CDR2 (germline): KGHSH, LQKENI.

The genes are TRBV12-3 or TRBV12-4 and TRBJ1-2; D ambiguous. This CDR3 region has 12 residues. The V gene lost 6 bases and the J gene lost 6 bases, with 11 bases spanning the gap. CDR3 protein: CASRLKGDGYTF. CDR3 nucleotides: TGTGCCAGCAGGTTAAAGGGCGATGGCTACACCTTC.

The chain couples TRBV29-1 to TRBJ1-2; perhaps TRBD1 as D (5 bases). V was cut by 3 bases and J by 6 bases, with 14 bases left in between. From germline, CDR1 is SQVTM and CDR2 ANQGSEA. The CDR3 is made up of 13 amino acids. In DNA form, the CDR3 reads TGCAGCGTTGAGACTAAGGGGAGGGATGGCTACACCTTC. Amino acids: CSVETKGRDGYTF.

DNA of the CDR3: TGCAGCGGCATGGACAGGAACACCGGGGAGCTGTTTTTT. Protein: CSGMDRNTGELFF. This chain uses TRBV29-1 with TRBJ2-2; maybe TRBD1 (6 bases). The CDR3 runs 13 residues. CDR1 is SQVTM, CDR2 ANQGSEA, per germline. V was trimmed by 7 bases and J by 1 base, leaving 10 bases between them.